This TCR beta chain is drawn from a study of control samples from healthy donors and cancer patients. CDR1 KGHSH and CDR2 LQKENI come from the germline V gene. The CDR3 sequence is 14 residues long. V was clipped by 2 bases and J by 5 bases; unmatched bases: 3. Clones were read by immunoSEQ multiplex PCR, and TCRdb kept only the in-frame ones, dropping some. The sample carries roughly 370,000 clones, over 75% recorded once. The rearrangement links TRBV18 to TRBJ2-5, with TRBD1 matching over 9 bases. Sequencing was performed on PBMCs. This TCR derives from a man between 40 and 49 years old with head and neck cancer. The DNA for the CDR3 is TGTGCCAGCTCACCATTAGACAGGGGGGAGACCCAGTACTTC. Encoded protein: CASSPLDRGETQYF.